This T cell receptor (beta chain) was observed in a study of T cells in Graves' hyperthyroidism and ophthalmopathy. Study-level information: At initial diagnosis, before any treatment had begun, peripheral blood was obtained.

Deletions cut 0 bases from V and 0 bases from J, with 12 bases between. Germline CDR1 is MNHEY and CDR2 is SVGAGI. This CDR3 comprises 17 residues. Study-wide results and caveats: Most thyroid clonotypes with frequency above 0.001 were detected in blood.

In patients aged 18 to 65, hyperthyroidism was newly diagnosed, with duration under 2 months. The source material, RNA transcripts, was used to amplify TCR beta CDR3 regions. HTBI primers were employed in a first-round RT-PCR of the TCR CDR3. TCRdb redid the calling of the multiplex PCR reads with MiXCR, one entry per CDR3 protein. The top ten clones hold approximately 3.9% of a sample with approximately 600,000 distinct CDR3 sequences, around 15% of them seen once. For this clonotype: Its antigen is unidentified.

The sequencing input was blood. This receptor was identified in a woman aged 25 to 39 with Graves' hyperthyroidism. The gene calls are TRBV6-5 and TRBJ1-3; D is unclear. This CDR3 is CASSYSSWGSSGNTIYF. CDR3 sequence (DNA): TGTGCCAGCAGTTACTCGTCATGGGGAAGCTCTGGAAACACCATATATTTT.